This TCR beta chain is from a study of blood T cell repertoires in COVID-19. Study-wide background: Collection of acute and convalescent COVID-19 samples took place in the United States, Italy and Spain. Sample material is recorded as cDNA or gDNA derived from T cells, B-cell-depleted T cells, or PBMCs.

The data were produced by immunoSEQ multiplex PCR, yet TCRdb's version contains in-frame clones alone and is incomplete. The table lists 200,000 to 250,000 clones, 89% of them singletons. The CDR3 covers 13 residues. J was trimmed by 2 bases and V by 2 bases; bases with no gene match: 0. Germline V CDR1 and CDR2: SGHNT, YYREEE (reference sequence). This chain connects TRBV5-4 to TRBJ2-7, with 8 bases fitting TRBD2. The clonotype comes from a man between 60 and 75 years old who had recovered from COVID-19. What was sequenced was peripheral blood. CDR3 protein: CASSFSGTYEQYF. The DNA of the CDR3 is TGTGCCAGCAGCTTTAGCGGGACCTACGAGCAGTACTTC.